The rows below give T cell receptor beta chains drawn from one sample of a study of cytomegalovirus exposure and HLA in healthy donors. Sequencing was performed with immunoSEQ multiplex PCR; in TCRdb, only in-frame clones are kept and a portion is missing. The top ten clones hold 2.5% to 3.5% of a sample with over 100,000 clones, 70% to 80% of them seen once. The specimen sequenced was PBMCs. These receptors all stem from a woman aged 18-29 years in good health and CMV-seropositive. CDR3s include the opening cysteine and the closing phenylalanine or tryptophan. A D gene is named only where the DNA matches it firmly. Clone size is shown for a subset of rows, as once, few, many or a class of expanded clone.

length	V	D	size	J	CDR3	DNA
13	TRBV19	NA	NA	TRBJ2-1	CASSRAQEAEQFF	TGTGCCAGTAGCCGAGCGCAGGAGGCTGAGCAGTTCTTC
14	TRBV25-1	TRBD2	NA	TRBJ2-1	CASTGTSYYNEQFF	TGTGCCAGCACCGGGACTAGTTACTACAATGAGCAGTTCTTC
12	TRBV7-9	NA	few	TRBJ1-5	CASSLTDQPQHF	TGTGCCAGCAGCTTAACGGATCAGCCCCAGCATTTT
14	TRBV30	NA	NA	TRBJ2-7	CAWRSRGASYEQYF	TGTGCCTGGAGGTCCAGGGGCGCCTCCTACGAGCAGTACTTC
16	TRBV9	TRBD1	NA	TRBJ1-1	CASSAPDRGGSTEAFF	TGTGCCAGCAGCGCCCCCGACAGGGGCGGGAGCACTGAAGCTTTCTTT
15	TRBV6-5	TRBD2	NA	TRBJ2-7	CASSQKAGGPYEQYF	TGTGCCAGCAGTCAAAAAGCGGGAGGGCCCTACGAGCAGTACTTC
19	TRBV7-9	TRBD2	NA	TRBJ2-7	CASSLKGMLTSGAAYEQYF	TGTGCCAGCAGCTTGAAGGGGATGTTGACTAGCGGGGCTGCCTACGAGCAGTACTTC
13	TRBV2	TRBD2	NA	TRBJ2-1	CASRGGRTNEQFF	TGTGCCAGCCGGGGCGGGAGAACTAATGAGCAGTTCTTC
14	TRBV28	TRBD1	NA	TRBJ1-5	CASCRQGANQPQHF	TGTGCCAGCTGCCGACAGGGGGCAAATCAGCCCCAGCATTTT
12	TRBV6-1	NA	few	TRBJ1-2	CASTDIRERYTF	TGTGCCAGCACCGACATTCGGGAGAGGTACACCTTC
14	TRBV7-2	NA	NA	TRBJ2-7	CASSLDVRVYEQYF	TGTGCCAGCAGCTTAGATGTCAGGGTCTACGAGCAGTACTTC
17	TRBV10-2	TRBD2	NA	TRBJ2-1	CASREGNSGRWDNEQFF	TGCGCCAGCAGGGAGGGGAATAGCGGGCGCTGGGACAATGAGCAGTTCTTC
15	TRBV6-1	NA	NA	TRBJ2-3	CASSEASRFTDTQYF	TGTGCCAGCAGTGAAGCTAGCAGATTCACAGATACGCAGTATTTT
12	TRBV5-6	NA	NA	TRBJ1-2	CASSLAIYGYTF	TGTGCCAGCAGCTTGGCTATCTATGGCTACACCTTC
14	TRBV6-1	TRBD1	NA	TRBJ2-5	CASSKDRVEETQYF	TGTGCCAGCAGTAAGGACAGGGTCGAGGAGACCCAGTACTTC
17	TRBV19	TRBD1	NA	TRBJ1-1	CASSLLPGQGVGTEAFF	TGTGCCAGTAGTCTACTACCGGGACAGGGAGTGGGCACTGAAGCTTTCTTT
17	TRBV27	TRBD1	NA	TRBJ1-2	CASSFIGTGGEGDGYTF	TGTGCCAGCAGTTTTATAGGAACAGGGGGCGAGGGGGATGGCTACACCTTC
17	TRBV4-1	NA	NA	TRBJ1-5	CASSQPSRTGNNQPQHF	TGCGCCAGCAGCCAGCCCTCGCGGACTGGAAACAATCAGCCCCAGCATTTT
15	TRBV4-1	NA	NA	TRBJ2-1	CASSQETSLYNEQFF	TGCGCCAGCAGCCAAGAGACTTCCCTATACAATGAGCAGTTCTTC
12	TRBV4-2	TRBD1	few	TRBJ1-1	CASSRGTGEAFF	TGTGCCAGCAGCCGAGGGACAGGAGAAGCTTTCTTT
13	TRBV5-8	TRBD1	NA	TRBJ2-1	CASRARGGVEQFF	TGTGCCAGCAGGGCCCGAGGGGGCGTTGAGCAGTTCTTC
15	TRBV7-8	NA	NA	TRBJ1-1	CASSLKRGEDTEAFF	TGTGCCAGCAGCTTAAAAAGGGGCGAGGACACTGAAGCTTTCTTT
17	TRBV10-1	TRBD2	NA	TRBJ2-5	CASSEDKTSGGGETQYF	TGCGCCAGCAGTGAGGATAAGACTAGCGGGGGTGGGGAGACCCAGTACTTC
14	TRBV6-1	NA	NA	TRBJ2-7	CASIRRPPTYEQYF	TGTGCCAGCATAAGGAGGCCGCCTACCTACGAGCAGTACTTC
13	TRBV25-1	TRBD1	NA	TRBJ1-2	CASLDRTGYGYTF	TGTGCCAGTCTCGACCGGACAGGGTACGGCTACACCTTC
12	TRBV5-6	NA	NA	TRBJ1-1	CASSLRVSRAFF	TGTGCCAGCAGCCTCCGGGTTTCCCGCGCTTTCTTT
18	TRBV5-6	TRBD1	NA	TRBJ1-5	CASSRRGEDFGSNQPQHF	TGTGCCAGCAGCCGCAGGGGGGAGGATTTTGGGTCTAATCAGCCCCAGCATTTT
16	TRBV6-5	TRBD2	NA	TRBJ2-7	CASSYSLAGDGYEQYF	TGTGCCAGCAGTTACTCCCTAGCGGGAGATGGGTACGAGCAGTACTTC
17	TRBV28	NA	NA	TRBJ1-4	CASSLWYSGTTNEKLFF	TGTGCCAGCAGTTTATGGTATTCGGGGACAACTAATGAAAAACTGTTTTTT
13	TRBV6-1	TRBD1	NA	TRBJ2-5	CASTQGGWETQYF	TGTGCCAGCACCCAAGGGGGCTGGGAGACCCAGTACTTC
15	TRBV18	TRBD2	NA	TRBJ2-1	CASSLAGSSYNEQFF	TGTGCCAGCTCCCTAGCGGGGAGCTCCTACAATGAGCAGTTCTTC
14	TRBV6-5	NA	few	TRBJ1-4	CASGFRLRDEKLFF	TGTGCCAGCGGATTCAGGTTGAGAGACGAAAAACTGTTTTTT
15	TRBV11-2	TRBD1	NA	TRBJ2-7	CASSRQGASRYEQYF	TGTGCCAGCAGCCGACAGGGGGCCTCCCGCTACGAGCAGTACTTC
11	TRBV5-1	NA	once	TRBJ2-7	CASREFYEQYF	TGCGCCTCACGGGAGTTCTACGAGCAGTACTTC
16	TRBV4-2	NA	NA	TRBJ1-2	CASSQGFSSGARGYTF	TGTGCCAGCAGCCAAGGTTTTTCATCAGGGGCGCGTGGCTACACCTTC
15	TRBV11-1	TRBD2	NA	TRBJ2-3	CASSLGGRAGDTQYF	TGTGCCAGCAGCTTAGGCGGGAGGGCCGGGGATACGCAGTATTTT
15	TRBV6-5	NA	NA	TRBJ1-2	CASSLNSAWAYGYTF	TGTGCCAGCAGTCTGAATTCCGCTTGGGCCTATGGCTACACCTTC
12	TRBV18	NA	NA	TRBJ1-2	CASSRGALPYTF	TGTGCCAGCTCTCGGGGGGCCCTCCCCTACACCTTC
16	TRBV5-1	TRBD2	few	TRBJ2-3	CASSLDGGGGTDTQYF	TGCGCCAGCAGCTTGGACGGGGGAGGGGGCACAGATACGCAGTATTTT
17	TRBV19	TRBD1	NA	TRBJ1-1	CASSARQGAPLNTEAFF	TGTGCCAGTAGTGCCCGACAGGGGGCCCCACTGAACACTGAAGCTTTCTTT
16	TRBV7-8	NA	few	TRBJ1-2	CASSISLGALLYGYTF	TGTGCCAGCAGCATCTCCTTGGGGGCACTCCTCTATGGCTACACCTTC
15	TRBV15	TRBD1	NA	TRBJ1-2	CATSTRQGGDYGYTF	TGTGCCACCAGCACCCGACAGGGCGGGGACTATGGCTACACCTTC
18	TRBV19	TRBD1	NA	TRBJ2-7	CASSRVMGETGADYEQYF	TGTGCCAGTAGTAGAGTTATGGGGGAGACAGGGGCCGACTACGAGCAGTACTTC
13	TRBV5-4	NA	few	TRBJ1-1	CASSSNRGSEAFF	TGTGCCAGCAGCAGCAATCGAGGTTCCGAAGCTTTCTTT
14	TRBV9	TRBD2	few	TRBJ2-7	CASSVVAGDYEQYF	TGTGCCAGCAGCGTAGTAGCGGGGGACTACGAGCAGTACTTC
13	TRBV2	TRBD1	NA	TRBJ1-1	CATQQGPLWEAFF	TGTGCCACCCAACAGGGGCCTCTCTGGGAAGCTTTCTTT
15	TRBV5-1	TRBD2	NA	TRBJ2-5	CASSPASGKVETQYF	TGCGCCAGCAGCCCCGCTAGCGGGAAGGTGGAGACCCAGTACTTC
15	TRBV7-6	NA	NA	TRBJ1-1	CASSQAGRPNTEAFF	TGTGCCAGCAGTCAAGCGGGACGTCCGAACACTGAAGCTTTCTTT
15	TRBV5-1	TRBD1	NA	TRBJ1-1	CASSLGQGANTEAFF	TGCGCCAGCAGCTTGGGGCAGGGGGCGAACACTGAAGCTTTCTTT
15	TRBV6-5	NA	NA	TRBJ2-3	CASSYGAGLTDTQYF	TGTGCCAGCAGTTACGGAGCGGGTCTAACAGATACGCAGTATTTT
14	TRBV25-1	TRBD1	NA	TRBJ1-3	CASSELGQGNTIYF	TGTGCCAGCAGTGAATTGGGACAGGGAAACACCATATATTTT
15	TRBV6-6	NA	NA	TRBJ1-5	CASSYWGERNQPQHF	TGTGCCAGCAGTTACTGGGGGGAACGAAATCAGCCCCAGCATTTT
11	TRBV20-1	NA	NA	TRBJ2-3	CSSESADTQYF	TGCAGCTCCGAGAGTGCAGATACGCAGTATTTT
12	TRBV6-1	NA	NA	TRBJ1-1	CASSEFDTEAFF	TGTGCCAGCAGTGAATTCGACACTGAAGCTTTCTTT